This section outlines one T cell receptor (beta chain) sequence together with its context. TCRdb's copy holds only in-frame clones and misses some; the assay was immunoSEQ multiplex PCR. The sample yields 65,000 to 90,000 clones, around nine tenths seen once. CDR3 length equals 15 residues. V shed 4 bases and J 0 bases; nucleotides not matched to a gene: 6. Germline CDR1 SGHDT, CDR2 YYEEEE. The data were obtained in a study of blood T cell repertoires in COVID-19. For the study at large: Acute-phase and convalescent COVID-19 samples originated in the United States, Italy and Spain.

The chain recombines TRBV5-6 with TRBJ2-7; 8 bases match TRBD1. This receptor was identified in a young woman with acute or convalescent COVID-19. Specimen: peripheral blood. CDR3 sequence reads: CASSTPGQDSYEQYF. The CDR3 coding sequence is TGTGCCAGCAGCACCCCGGGACAGGACTCCTACGAGCAGTACTTC.